These 6 T cell receptor beta chains came from one sample sequenced in a study of T cell changes during pregnancy in multiple sclerosis. Sequencing used immunoSEQ multiplex PCR; TCRdb keeps in-frame clones, though not all of them. The sample contains roughly 58,000 clones, 80% to 95% of which appear only once. The material was CD4+ T cells from peripheral blood mononuclear cells, obtained after pregnancy. The receptors shown here come from a female donor in good health, enrolled as a control in a pregnancy study.

The chain combines TRBV7-2 with TRBJ2-7, with 11 bases lining up with TRBD2. V was clipped by 5 bases and J by 6 bases; unmatched bases: 9. The germline V gene encodes CDR1 SGHTA and CDR2 FQGNSA. The CDR3 has 15 amino acids. The CDR3: CASSATTSGVGEQYF. CDR3 nucleotide sequence: TGTGCCAGCAGCGCAACGACTAGCGGGGTTGGCGAGCAGTACTTC.

This sequence joins TRBV6-6 and TRBJ1-2; 7 bases line up with TRBD1. Germline loops: CDR1 MNHNY, CDR2 SVGAGI (reference sequence). The J segment lost 4 bases and the V segment lost 6 bases, leaving 8 bases of the junction unmatched. This CDR3 has 14 residues. The CDR3 nucleotides read TGTGCCAGCAGCTCTACTGGACAGGCCTATGGCTACACCTTC. Translated: CASSSTGQAYGYTF.

V is TRBV19 and J is TRBJ1-1; D gene uncertain. V lost 0 bases, J lost 7 bases, and 12 bases lay in between. Germline CDR1 reads LNHDA; CDR2 reads SQIVND (reference sequence). The CDR3 sequence is 14 residues long. The CDR3 DNA reads as TGTGCCAGTAGTATAGATCCAAGGTACAGTGAAGCTTTCTTT. Translated: CASSIDPRYSEAFF.

This clone was counted only a few times. At one end the junction does not follow the germline gene, possibly because of a read error. The chain has TRBV7-7 and TRBJ2-5; 8 bases match TRBD2. The CDR3 totals 15 residues. Germline CDR1 reads SSHAT; CDR2 reads FNYEAQ (reference sequence). CDR3: CASSPNSGAQETQYF. Here the CDR3 DNA reads TGTGCTAGCAGCCCCAATAGCGGGGCTCAAGAGACCCAGTACTTC.

This chain joins TRBV5-1 and TRBJ1-3; no clear D gene. Germline CDR1 SGHRS, CDR2 YFSETQ. Trimming pared 4 bases from V and 4 bases from J, leaving 12 bases between. This CDR3 spans 14 amino acids. CDR3 sequence: CASSERASGNTIYF. In nucleotides, the CDR3 is TGCGCCAGCAGCGAGAGGGCGTCGGGAAACACCATATATTTT.

The genes are TRBV2 and TRBJ1-1; maybe TRBD1 (5 bases). V was shortened by 3 bases and J by 0 bases, with 5 bases between the two germline ends. The CDR3 spans 13 residues. Germline V gene lookup returns CDR1 SNHLY and CDR2 FYNNEI. The DNA for the CDR3 is TGTGCCAGCAGTGAGGACATGAACACTGAAGCTTTCTTT. This gives the protein CASSEDMNTEAFF.